The source of this TCR beta chain is a study of blood T cell repertoires in COVID-19. Across the study: Researchers got acute and convalescent COVID-19 samples from the United States, Italy and Spain. Sources were T cells, B-cell-depleted T cells, or PBMCs; the material itself was cDNA or gDNA.

Data came from immunoSEQ multiplex PCR; TCRdb stores just in-frame clones and leaves some out. The sample includes 450,000 or so clones, around 89% of them seen just once. The V gene's germline CDR1 is MDHEN and CDR2 SYDVKM. The V gene end was trimmed by 5 bases and the J gene end by 8 bases; junction bases not matched to a gene: 18. The CDR3 totals 18 residues. This sequence was found in a woman aged 40 to 50 with COVID-19, enrolled during active disease. V gene TRBV28 combines with J gene TRBJ1-4, with TRBD1 matching 9 bases. Specimen: peripheral blood. The CDR3 spells CASSRGGDRDPSREKLFF. In DNA form, the CDR3 reads TGTGCCAGCAGTCGTGGGGGGGACAGGGACCCGTCCCGCGAAAAACTGTTTTTT.